This T cell receptor beta chain was identified in a study of blood T cell repertoires in COVID-19. Some clones are missing from TCRdb's copy, which holds only in-frame ones; the method was immunoSEQ multiplex PCR. The data hold 360,000 or so clones, with over 85% observed a single time. The source material was peripheral blood. This receptor was taken from a woman aged 60-75 years with COVID-19, enrolled during active disease.

The CDR3 nucleotides read TGTGCCAGCAGTGGAGGGCAGGGGGGTGAAAAACTGTTTTTT. Amino acid sequence: CASSGGQGGEKLFF. The V and J genes are TRBV2 and TRBJ1-4; 7 nucleotides align to TRBD1. The CDR3 is 14 amino acids. CDR1 is SNHLY and CDR2 is FYNNEI in the germline V gene. Unmatched junction bases numbered 6, after V lost 4 bases and J lost 7 bases. The full variable domain, rest sourced from reference TRBV2 and TRBJ1-4, is EPEVTQTPSHQVTQMGQEVILRCVPISNHLYFYWYRQILGQKVEFLVSFYNNEISEKSEIFDDQFSVERPDGSNFTLKIRSTKLEDSAMYFCASSGGQGGEKLFFGSGTQLSVL.